Listed here are 4 T cell receptor beta chains from one sample, sequenced in a study of graft-versus-host responses after intestinal transplantation. These receptors' targets are unknown. The assay was immunoSEQ multiplex PCR, and TCRdb's table has in-frame clones only and misses some. The sample includes tens of thousands of clones, just over 90% seen only once; the top ten take 1.5% to 2%. The specimen comprised unstimulated CD8+ T cells sorted from spleen or lymph node cells, sampled before intestinal transplant. The receptors were sampled from a human donor who received an intestinal transplant.

The V and J genes are TRBV6-5 and TRBJ1-2; 7 bases are shared with TRBD1. This CDR3 has 13 residues. Germline CDR1 MNHEY, CDR2 SVGAGI. V lost 7 bases to trimming and J lost 6 bases; unmatched junction nucleotides: 8. The CDR3 loop reads CASTQGVGDGYTF. CDR3 DNA: TGTGCCAGCACTCAGGGGGTGGGAGATGGCTACACCTTC.

This chain joins TRBV19 and TRBJ1-1; 9 bases agree with TRBD1. The J segment lost 0 bases and the V segment lost 4 bases, leaving 12 bases of the junction unmatched. CDR3 length: 18 amino acids. Germline V gives CDR1 LNHDA, CDR2 SQIVND (reference sequence). The CDR3 loop reads CASSNPGQGWSMNTEAFF. As DNA, the CDR3 is TGTGCCAGTAGTAATCCGGGACAGGGATGGTCCATGAACACTGAAGCTTTCTTT. Using reference TRBV19 and TRBJ1-1 for the parts outside the CDR3, the full variable domain is DGGITQSPKYLFRKEGQNVTLSCEQNLNHDAMYWYRQDPGQGLRLIYYSQIVNDFQKGDIAEGYSVSREKKESFPLTVTSAQKNPTAFYLCASSNPGQGWSMNTEAFFGQGTRLTVV.

V is TRBV7-6 and J is TRBJ2-3; no reliable D call. Trimming shortened V by 1 base and J by 3 bases, and 11 bases separated the two germline ends. Germline assignment: CDR1 SGHVS and CDR2 FNYEAQ. The CDR3 loop spans 15 amino acids. CDR3 region: CASSLEGGLTDTQYF. The CDR3 DNA follows: TGTGCCAGCAGCTTAGAAGGCGGCTTAACAGATACGCAGTATTTT.

The chain employs TRBV4-3 and TRBJ2-7; a possible D gene is TRBD2 (5 bases). In germline, CDR1 is LGHNA, CDR2 YSLEER. V gave up 0 bases and J gave up 1 base, with 7 bases separating them. The CDR3 has 14 amino acids. The CDR3 sequence: CASSQDPGSYEQYF. CDR3 in DNA: TGCGCCAGCAGCCAAGATCCGGGATCCTACGAGCAGTACTTC.